Presented here are 28 T cell receptor beta chains from one specimen sequenced in a study of chemoradiotherapy in HPV16-positive cancers. Here immunoSEQ multiplex PCR was the method, and the copy in TCRdb shows in-frame clones only, minus some. The table has 22,000 or so clones, approximately 90% seen once. The specimen comprised blood, sampled from a patient who underwent chemoradiotherapy. The receptors come from a human donor with HPV-associated anogenital cancer.

The V call is TRBV19, the J call TRBJ1-2; TRBD1 aligns across 7 bases. The CDR3 has 13 residues. The germline V gene encodes CDR1 LNHDA and CDR2 SQIVND (reference sequence). V was clipped by 7 bases and J by 2 bases; unmatched bases: 4. CDR3 amino acids: CASTRGGNYGYTF. In DNA, the CDR3 is TGTGCCAGTACCAGGGGGGGAAACTATGGCTACACCTTC.

V usage is TRBV6-6 and J usage is TRBJ2-3; D ambiguous. CDR1 MNHNY and CDR2 SVGAGI come from the germline V gene (reference sequence). V gave up 6 bases and J gave up 0 bases, with 10 bases separating them. The CDR3 loop spans 14 amino acids. This CDR3 is CASSPPDSTDTQYF. For the CDR3, the DNA is TGTGCCAGCAGCCCCCCCGATAGCACAGATACGCAGTATTTT.

The chain joins TRBV5-6 to TRBJ2-6, with a tentative D call TRBD2 (5 bases). The V gene's germline CDR1 is SGHDT and CDR2 YYEEEE. CDR3 length equals 15 residues. V shed 5 bases and J shed 2 bases, with 11 bases lying between them. The DNA for the CDR3 is TGTGCCAGCAGGCTGGCCGGGACTGGGGCCAACGTCCTGACTTTC. It yields the protein CASRLAGTGANVLTF.

V and J are TRBV5-1 and TRBJ2-3; maybe TRBD2 (6 bases). This CDR3 is 15 amino acids long. Trimming shortened V by 0 bases and J by 2 bases, and 10 bases separated the two germline ends. CDR1 is SGHRS, CDR2 YFSETQ, per germline. DNA for the CDR3: TGCGCCAGCAGCTTGGTGGGGGGATACACAGATACGCAGTATTTT. This sequence encodes CASSLVGGYTDTQYF.

The chain has TRBV9 and TRBJ2-3, with D perhaps given as TRBD1 or TRBD2 (5 bases each). V was cut by 3 bases and J by 2 bases, with 25 bases left in between. The germline V gene encodes CDR1 SGDLS and CDR2 YYNGEE. This CDR3 is 19 amino acids long. The CDR3 DNA is TGTGCCAGCAGCGCCAATGTCTGGGACCCAAACTTATACACAGATACGCAGTATTTT. Residues: CASSANVWDPNLYTDTQYF.

In this sample, this clone turned up once. CDR3 sequence reads: CASSATSGASNREQFF. CDR3 coding DNA: TGTGCCAGCAGTGCGACTAGCGGGGCATCTAATCGAGAGCAGTTCTTC. The chain combines TRBV2 with TRBJ2-1, with 11 bases fitting TRBD2. The V and J ends lost 4 bases and 10 bases, in that order; junction bases with no gene match: 12. The CDR3 totals 16 residues. In germline, CDR1 is SNHLY, CDR2 FYNNEI.

The rearrangement uses TRBV2 and TRBJ1-4, with 7 bases matching TRBD1. The junction had 8 bases not matched to a gene; V was cut back by 8 bases and J by 5 bases. Germline V gene data show CDR1 as SNHLY and CDR2 as FYNNEI. The CDR3 is 14 amino acids. In nucleotides, the CDR3 is TGTGCCAGCGGGAAGGGGGCAGTAAATGAAAAACTGTTTTTT. Residues: CASGKGAVNEKLFF. The whole variable domain, remainder taken from reference TRBV2 and TRBJ1-4, is EPEVTQTPSHQVTQMGQEVILRCVPISNHLYFYWYRQILGQKVEFLVSFYNNEISEKSEIFDDQFSVERPDGSNFTLKIRSTKLEDSAMYFCASGKGAVNEKLFFGSGTQLSVL.

In this sample, this clone turned up once. The chain uses TRBV6-5 and TRBJ1-6; D is unclear. The germline V and J ends were trimmed by 7 bases and 2 bases, with 12 bases remaining between them. This CDR3 has 15 residues. The germline gives CDR1 MNHEY, CDR2 SVGAGI. This CDR3 reads CASTGYSPYNSPLHF. The DNA of the CDR3 is TGTGCCAGCACTGGGTACAGTCCCTATAATTCACCCCTCCACTTT.

The chain links TRBV5-1 to TRBJ1-1; D is ambiguous. Germline V CDR1 and CDR2: SGHRS, YFSETQ. CDR3 length equals 14 residues. Trimming stripped 0 bases from V and 1 base from J, with 7 bases between. CDR3 amino acids: CASSLAQTNTEAFF. The CDR3 DNA sequence: TGCGCCAGCAGCTTGGCACAGACGAACACTGAAGCTTTCTTT.

The genes are TRBV5-1 and TRBJ2-4; D unclear. Germline lookup yields CDR1 SGHRS and CDR2 YFSETQ. This CDR3 has 16 amino acids. The V gene lost 1 base and the J gene lost 0 bases, with 11 bases spanning the gap. The CDR3 DNA follows: TGCGCCAGCAGCTTGTCAGATTCGGTAGCCAAAAACATTCAGTACTTC. It yields the protein CASSLSDSVAKNIQYF.

The V call is TRBV5-6, the J call TRBJ2-1; 9 bases fit TRBD1. V was pared by 2 bases and J by 6 bases, with 6 bases of the junction left unmatched. Germline lookup yields CDR1 SGHDT and CDR2 YYEEEE. This CDR3 spans 15 amino acids. DNA for the CDR3: TGTGCCAGCAGCTTATTGACAGGGGGGGTCAATGAGCAGTTCTTC. Encoded protein: CASSLLTGGVNEQFF. The complete variable domain, with remaining parts taken from reference TRBV5-6 and TRBJ2-1, reads DAGVTQSPTHLIKTRGQQVTLRCSPKSGHDTVSWYQQALGQGPQFIFQYYEEEERQRGNFPDRFSGHQFPNYSSELNVNALLLGDSALYLCASSLLTGGVNEQFFGPGTRLTVL.

The J gene is TRBJ1-2, the V gene TRBV2, with D uncertain. The V and J ends lost 1 base and 4 bases respectively, with 10 bases between them. The CDR3 length is 14 residues. CDR1 is SNHLY, CDR2 FYNNEI, per germline. The CDR3 region is CASSEGRWSYGYTF. The CDR3, as DNA: TGTGCCAGCAGTGAAGGGCGGTGGTCCTATGGCTACACCTTC.

V usage is TRBV1 and J usage is TRBJ2-7; TRBD2, as called in the table, went unchecked against the DNA. TRBV1 is labeled a pseudogene. The length of the CDR3 is 14 residues. CDR3 region: CTSSHRDCSYEQYV. Here the CDR3 DNA reads TGCACCAGCAGCCACCGGGACTGTTCCTACGAGCAGTACGTC.

V and J are TRBV27 and TRBJ2-1; TRBD2 might be the D (6 bases). This CDR3 is 14 amino acids long. Germline-derived CDR1 and CDR2 are MNHEY and SMNVEV (reference sequence). V lost 8 bases and J 1 base, leaving 12 bases between the germline ends. Written as DNA, the CDR3 is TGTGCCAGCCGGAGACTAGAGTCCTACAATGAGCAGTTCTTC. Its translation is CASRRLESYNEQFF.

The V call is TRBV5-1, the J call TRBJ1-2; perhaps TRBD1 as D (5 bases). CDR1 and CDR2 (germline): SGHRS, YFSETQ. The V gene lost 2 bases and the J gene lost 7 bases, with 9 bases spanning the gap. This CDR3 comprises 12 residues. The CDR3 loop reads CASSFDRFGYTF. The CDR3 nucleotides are TGCGCCAGCAGCTTTGACAGATTTGGCTACACCTTC. The full variable domain, completed using reference TRBV5-1 and TRBJ1-2, is KAGVTQTPRYLIKTRGQQVTLSCSPISGHRSVSWYQQTPGQGLQFLFEYFSETQRNKGNFPGRFSGRQFSNSRSEMNVSTLELGDSALYLCASSFDRFGYTFGSGTRLTVV.

J is TRBJ2-1 and V is TRBV9; 9 bases agree with TRBD2. Germline values: CDR1 SGDLS, CDR2 YYNGEE. CDR3 size: 15 residues. The V gene end was trimmed by 3 bases and the J gene end by 4 bases; junction bases not matched to a gene: 5. For the CDR3, the DNA is TGTGCCAGCAGCGCCTTAGCGGGGGCATACAATGAGCAGTTCTTC. Its translation is CASSALAGAYNEQFF.

This clone was recorded only once. The genes are TRBV6-1 and TRBJ1-3; no definite D call. Trimming cost V 5 bases and J 0 bases, with 11 bases left between them. Germline V gene sequence: CDR1 MNHNS, CDR2 SASEGT. The CDR3 sequence is 15 residues long. The CDR3 bases are TGTGCCAGCAGTCCGGTACAGAACTCTGGAAACACCATATATTTT. This encodes CASSPVQNSGNTIYF.

This rearrangement joins TRBV7-9 to TRBJ1-1; D is ambiguous. The CDR3 has 15 amino acids. Trimming stripped 5 bases from V and 1 base from J, with 14 bases between. Germline V gives CDR1 SEHNR, CDR2 FQNEAQ (reference sequence). The chain's CDR3 is CASSPRPGPNTEAFF. Written as DNA, the CDR3 is TGTGCCAGCAGCCCCCGCCCCGGACCGAACACTGAAGCTTTCTTT.

The chain is built from TRBV7-8 and TRBJ1-2; possible D gene TRBD1, 6 bases. V was pared by 5 bases and J by 4 bases, with 11 bases between. CDR1 is SGHVS, CDR2 FQNEAQ, per germline. The CDR3 is 13 residues long. The CDR3, as DNA: TGTGCCAGCAGCCAAGGACAGCTCTATGGCTACACCTTC. Its protein product is CASSQGQLYGYTF.

The rearrangement uses TRBV5-1 and TRBJ2-2; D call uncertain. Germline CDR1 reads SGHRS; CDR2 reads YFSETQ. The CDR3 consists of 12 residues. Between the trimmed V and J ends, which lost 0 bases and 6 bases, there was a span of 3 bases. CDR3 bases: TGCGCCAGCAGCTTGGAGGCCGGGGAGCTGTTTTTT. It encodes CASSLEAGELFF.

The CDR3 DNA sequence: TGTGCCAGCAGCCTGGGGGGGCTCTACAATGAGCAGTTCTTC. It translates to CASSLGGLYNEQFF. The chain is built from TRBV7-3 and TRBJ2-1; D may be TRBD2 (7 bases). Looked up from germline, CDR1 is SGHTA and CDR2 is FQGTGA. CDR3 size: 14 residues. V lost 5 bases to trimming and J lost 3 bases, with 11 bases between them. Variable domain in full (rest from reference TRBV7-3 and TRBJ2-1): GAGVSQTPSNKVTEKGKYVELRCDPISGHTALYWYRQSLGQGPEFLIYFQGTGAADDSGLPNDRFFAVRPEGSVSTLKIQRTERGDSAVYLCASSLGGLYNEQFFGPGTRLTVL.

The rearrangement joins TRBV5-1 to TRBJ2-7, with TRBD1 identical over 7 bases. In germline, CDR1 is SGHRS, CDR2 YFSETQ. The CDR3 consists of 14 residues. Trimming cost V 0 bases and J 4 bases; bases outside gene matches: 4. CDR3 DNA sequence: TGCGCCAGCAGCTTGGGTTCGACAGGGTACGAGCAGTACGTC. Amino acids: CASSLGSTGYEQYV.

V and J are TRBV2 and TRBJ1-6; no definite D call. Per germline, CDR1 SNHLY and CDR2 FYNNEI. CDR3 length equals 14 residues. Trimming pared 5 bases from V and 7 bases from J, leaving 12 bases between. The chain's CDR3 is CASSPGDGNSPLHF. Here the CDR3 DNA reads TGTGCCAGCAGTCCGGGAGACGGCAATTCACCCCTCCACTTT.

The chain has TRBV5-5 and TRBJ1-1; maybe TRBD1 (6 bases). Germline V CDR1 and CDR2: SGHKS, YYEKEE (reference sequence). The ends were cut back, 4 bases at V and 10 bases at J, with 23 bases in the middle. The CDR3 has 15 amino acids. CDR3 DNA sequence: TGTGCCAGCAGCGTAACACCCGGGACAAGGGCTGGAGCTTTCTTT. This encodes CASSVTPGTRAGAFF.

The chain carries TRBV4-1 and TRBJ2-5; D remains unclear. Trimming took 6 bases from V and 4 from J, leaving 15 bases between them. The CDR3 is 14 residues long. CDR1 is MGHRA, CDR2 YSYEKL, per germline. The DNA for the CDR3 is TGCGCCAGCAGTAATACCCGGTTTGGAGAGACCCAGTACTTC. This translates into CASSNTRFGETQYF.

This clone was observed a single time. The chain joins TRBV5-1 to TRBJ1-6; D gene unclear. Trimming removed 0 bases at V and 6 bases at J, with 1 base between. Germline V gene data show CDR1 as SGHRS and CDR2 as YFSETQ. This CDR3 contains 12 residues. CDR3 sequence reads: CASSLANSPLHF. CDR3 bases: TGCGCCAGCAGCTTGGCTAATTCACCCCTCCACTTT.

This chain joins TRBV5-6 and TRBJ2-5; no definite D call. Germline V gene sequence: CDR1 SGHDT, CDR2 YYEEEE. Trimming shortened V by 4 bases and J by 4 bases, and 14 bases separated the two germline ends. The CDR3 consists of 14 residues. The CDR3 protein is CASSPRLDPETQYF. CDR3 coding DNA: TGTGCCAGCAGCCCCCGGTTGGATCCAGAGACCCAGTACTTC.

The chain is built from TRBV11-2 and TRBJ2-7; 7 positions match TRBD2. Trimming cost V 0 bases and J 2 bases; bases outside gene matches: 7. The CDR3 has 16 residues. Germline CDR1 reads SGHAT; CDR2 reads FQNNGV. The CDR3 DNA follows: TGTGCCAGCAGCTTAGAGTTGAGAGGACTAGCCTACGAGCAGTACTTC. This translates into CASSLELRGLAYEQYF.